This TCR beta chain originates from a study of Ad26.COV2.S vaccination and SARS-CoV-2 variants. Study-level points and caveats: It was reported that spike-specific CD8+ and CD4+ T cell responses were substantially broad after vaccination.

Produced via immunoSEQ multiplex PCR; TCRdb's table is partial and in-frame only. This table has approximately 240,000 clones, roughly 90% appearing once. Treatment described: about 20 received Ad26.COV2.S at low or high dose, single or two shots; roughly five received placebo; per-sample allocation not given. Specimen acquisition occurred on day 63 following the initial vaccine or placebo injection. Comment on this clone: No antigen is known for it.

V lost 7 bases, J lost 6 bases, and 19 bases lay in between. CDR3 size: 14 residues. The germline CDR1 and CDR2 sequences are SGHAT and FQNNGV. Sequencing used peripheral blood, obtained in a trial of Ad26.COV2.S vaccine versus placebo. The J gene is TRBJ2-7, the V gene TRBV11-2; TRBD2 might be the D (6 bases). This sequence was found in a person between 18 and 59 years old who received the Ad26.COV2.S COVID-19 vaccine or a placebo. CDR3 region: CASTRGGIPSEQYF. The CDR3 coding sequence is TGTGCCAGCACCCGGGGCGGGATCCCATCCGAGCAGTACTTC.